These T cell receptor beta chains were read from a single sample in a study of Ad26.COV2.S vaccination and SARS-CoV-2 variants. Assay used: immunoSEQ multiplex PCR; TCRdb lists only in-frame clones, some missing. The data show some 180,000 clones, approximately 90% seen once. The sequences come from peripheral blood, collected after recovery from COVID-19. The receptors originated from a human donor who had recovered from COVID-19. The CDR3 runs from the conserved cysteine through the conserved F or W. A D gene is named only where the DNA matches it firmly. Expanded clones are given a class, and other clones once, few, many or no size at all.

clone_size | j_call | v_call | d_call | cdr3_aa | cdr3_nt
- | TRBJ2-6 | TRBV19 | - | CASTWAGTHSSGANVLTF | TGTGCCAGTACTTGGGCCGGGACACACAGCTCTGGGGCCAACGTCCTGACTTTC
few | TRBJ1-6 | TRBV27 | - | CASRGSYNSPLHF | TGTGCCAGCAGGGGCTCCTATAATTCACCCCTCCACTTT
- | TRBJ2-6 | TRBV11-1 | - | CASSPGAANVLTF | TGTGCCAGCAGCCCAGGGGCGGCCAACGTCCTGACTTTC
- | TRBJ1-4 | TRBV19 | - | CASSIGSLGNEKLFF | TGTGCCAGTAGTATAGGATCGCTAGGAAATGAAAAACTGTTTTTT
- | TRBJ1-5 | TRBV10-2 | - | CASRAGWDQPQHF | TGCGCCAGCAGGGCAGGGTGGGACCAGCCCCAGCATTTT
- | TRBJ1-1 | TRBV2 | - | CASSEGAGLGTEAFF | TGTGCCAGCAGTGAAGGAGCAGGGCTGGGAACTGAAGCTTTCTTT
- | TRBJ2-3 | TRBV4-1 | TRBD2 | CASSQERLAGTDTQYF | TGCGCCAGCAGCCAAGAGCGACTAGCGGGCACAGATACGCAGTATTTT
- | TRBJ2-1 | TRBV9 | - | CASSFDLTLYNEQFF | TGTGCCAGCAGCTTCGATCTGACCCTTTACAATGAGCAGTTCTTC
- | TRBJ1-1 | TRBV9 | - | CASSAQRVMNTEAFF | TGTGCCAGCAGCGCCCAAAGGGTCATGAACACTGAAGCTTTCTTT
- | TRBJ1-1 | TRBV5-4 | - | CASSPRQGSMNTEAFF | TGTGCCAGCAGCCCAAGACAAGGGTCGATGAACACTGAAGCTTTCTTT
- | TRBJ2-1 | TRBV11-2 | - | CASSSGLNPNEQFF | TGTGCCAGCAGCTCGGGACTCAACCCCAATGAGCAGTTCTTC
- | TRBJ2-5 | TRBV6-5 | - | CASSPHQETQYF | TGTGCCAGCAGTCCCCACCAAGAGACCCAGTACTTC
few | TRBJ2-2 | TRBV5-8 | TRBD1 | CASSGRTGFAGELFF | TGTGCCAGCAGCGGGAGGACAGGGTTCGCCGGGGAGCTGTTTTTT
few | TRBJ2-7 | TRBV5-6 | TRBD2 | CASSFVAGLSYEQYF | TGTGCCAGCAGCTTTGTAGCGGGCCTGTCCTACGAGCAGTACTTC
- | TRBJ2-3 | TRBV5-4 | - | CASSFDYSTDTQYF | TGTGCCAGCAGCTTCGACTATAGCACAGATACGCAGTATTTT
- | TRBJ2-1 | TRBV6-5 | - | CASSHNEQFF | TGTGCCAGCAGCCACAATGAGCAGTTCTTC
- | TRBJ2-7 | TRBV9 | - | CASSDGRDRPTYEQYF | TGTGCCAGCAGCGATGGGAGGGACAGGCCGACCTACGAGCAGTACTTC
- | TRBJ2-3 | TRBV7-9 | - | CASSLRRQSTDTQYF | TGTGCCAGCAGCTTAAGGCGCCAGAGCACAGATACGCAGTATTTT
- | TRBJ2-3 | TRBV9 | - | CASSVGPDTQYF | TGTGCCAGCAGCGTAGGTCCAGATACGCAGTATTTT
- | TRBJ1-2 | TRBV28 | TRBD1 | CASRAGQGTANYGYTF | TGTGCCAGCAGAGCGGGACAGGGTACCGCTAACTATGGCTACACCTTC
few | TRBJ2-1 | TRBV9 | TRBD2 | CASSPGTSVNNEQFF | TGTGCCAGCAGCCCCGGGACTAGCGTTAACAATGAGCAGTTCTTC
- | TRBJ1-1 | TRBV6-6 | - | CASSLGVGTEAFF | TGTGCCAGCAGTTTGGGCGTTGGGACTGAAGCTTTCTTT
few | TRBJ2-7 | TRBV5-6 | - | CASSEGRRDSKYF | TGTGCCAGCAGCGAAGGACGCAGGGATAGTAAGTACTTC
- | TRBJ1-3 | TRBV19 | - | CASSRGSPGNTIYF | TGTGCCAGTAGCCGGGGGTCCCCTGGAAACACCATATATTTT
- | TRBJ2-6 | TRBV5-8 | - | CASSLNGWGSGANVLTF | TGTGCCAGCAGCTTGAACGGATGGGGCTCTGGGGCCAACGTCCTGACTTTC
- | TRBJ2-5 | TRBV19 | - | CASSSQRGTLFETQYF | TGTGCCAGTAGTTCTCAAAGGGGGACGTTGTTTGAGACCCAGTACTTC
- | TRBJ2-7 | TRBV4-1 | TRBD1 | CASSQITGGESYEQYF | TGCGCCAGCAGCCAAATTACAGGGGGCGAATCCTACGAGCAGTACTTC
- | TRBJ1-3 | TRBV7-9 | - | CASSLGEGSGNTIYF | TGTGCCAGCAGCTTGGGGGAAGGCTCTGGAAACACCATATATTTT
- | TRBJ2-3 | TRBV14 | - | CASSQGLTAVFSTGVQYF | TGTGCCAGCAGCCAAGGCCTAACTGCAGTATTCTCGACGGGCGTGCAGTATTTT
- | TRBJ1-1 | TRBV5-5 | - | CASSLEAGVTEAFF | TGTGCCAGCAGCTTGGAGGCAGGGGTAACTGAAGCTTTCTTT
- | TRBJ2-7 | TRBV30 | TRBD2 | CAWSVLSGGYEQYF | TGTGCCTGGAGTGTACTAAGCGGGGGATACGAGCAGTACTTC
- | TRBJ2-1 | TRBV2 | - | CASTADGYNEQFF | TGTGCCAGCACAGCGGACGGCTACAATGAGCAGTTCTTC
- | TRBJ1-4 | TRBV6-1 | - | CASSDPRGQTTNEKLFF | TGTGCCAGCAGTGATCCCCGAGGACAGACAACTAATGAAAAACTGTTTTTT
few | TRBJ2-7 | TRBV11-1 | TRBD2 | CASSSRAGELDGQYF | TGTGCCAGCAGCTCTAGAGCGGGAGAGTTAGACGGGCAGTACTTC
- | TRBJ1-2 | TRBV3-1/TRBV3-2 | TRBD1 | CASSQDIGTGFGYTF | TGTGCCAGCAGCCAAGATATTGGGACAGGGTTTGGCTACACCTTC
- | TRBJ2-1 | TRBV7-9 | TRBD1 | CASSSWDREDEQFF | TGTGCCAGCAGCTCTTGGGACAGGGAGGATGAGCAGTTCTTC
- | TRBJ2-2 | TRBV7-2 | - | CASSLVRENTGELFF | TGTGCCAGCAGCTTAGTTCGAGAGAACACCGGGGAGCTGTTTTTT
- | TRBJ2-7 | TRBV5-1 | - | CASSRVLGYEQYF | TGCGCCAGCAGCCGAGTCCTAGGCTACGAGCAGTACTTC
- | TRBJ1-5 | TRBV15 | - | CATSVGPTDQPQHF | TGTGCCACCAGCGTGGGACCAACGGATCAGCCCCAGCATTTT
- | TRBJ2-5 | TRBV6-5 | - | CASSYSPFPQETQYF | TGTGCCAGCAGTTACTCTCCCTTTCCCCAAGAGACCCAGTACTTC
- | TRBJ2-7 | TRBV6-1 | TRBD1 | CASSDSGTGPKEYF | TGTGCCAGCAGTGATTCCGGGACAGGTCCGAAGGAGTACTTC
- | TRBJ1-2 | TRBV28 | TRBD1 | CATLGQGSYGYTF | TGTGCCACCTTGGGACAGGGCTCCTATGGCTACACCTTC
- | TRBJ2-7 | TRBV11-2 | - | CASSLERGPGEQYF | TGTGCCAGCAGCTTAGAGAGGGGCCCGGGCGAGCAGTACTTC
- | TRBJ2-3 | TRBV5-4 | TRBD2 | CASSSGTSRYTQYF | TGTGCCAGCAGCTCCGGGACTAGCCGGTACACGCAGTATTTT
- | TRBJ1-1 | TRBV4-1 | TRBD1 | CASSRGQGAGNTEAFF | TGCGCCAGCAGCCGCGGACAGGGGGCAGGGAACACTGAAGCTTTCTTT
- | TRBJ1-2 | TRBV5-4 | - | CASSRTGTATGYTF | TGTGCCAGCAGTCGTACCGGGACCGCGACTGGCTACACCTTC
few | TRBJ1-3 | TRBV19 | - | CASKYGNTIYF | TGTGCCAGTAAATACGGAAACACCATATATTTT
- | TRBJ2-4 | TRBV25-1 | - | CASSDAGRNIQYF | TGTGCCAGCAGTGATGCTGGGAGAAACATTCAGTACTTC
- | TRBJ2-7 | TRBV19 | TRBD1 | CASSDRGYEQYF | TGTGCCAGTAGTGACAGGGGCTACGAGCAGTACTTC
- | TRBJ1-1 | TRBV6-8 | - | CASPRWQLNTEAFF | TGTGCCAGCCCTAGATGGCAGTTGAACACTGAAGCTTTCTTT
- | TRBJ2-3 | TRBV6-1 | TRBD2 | CASSDRSGGRTDTQYF | TGTGCCAGCAGTGACCGTAGCGGGGGACGCACAGATACGCAGTATTTT